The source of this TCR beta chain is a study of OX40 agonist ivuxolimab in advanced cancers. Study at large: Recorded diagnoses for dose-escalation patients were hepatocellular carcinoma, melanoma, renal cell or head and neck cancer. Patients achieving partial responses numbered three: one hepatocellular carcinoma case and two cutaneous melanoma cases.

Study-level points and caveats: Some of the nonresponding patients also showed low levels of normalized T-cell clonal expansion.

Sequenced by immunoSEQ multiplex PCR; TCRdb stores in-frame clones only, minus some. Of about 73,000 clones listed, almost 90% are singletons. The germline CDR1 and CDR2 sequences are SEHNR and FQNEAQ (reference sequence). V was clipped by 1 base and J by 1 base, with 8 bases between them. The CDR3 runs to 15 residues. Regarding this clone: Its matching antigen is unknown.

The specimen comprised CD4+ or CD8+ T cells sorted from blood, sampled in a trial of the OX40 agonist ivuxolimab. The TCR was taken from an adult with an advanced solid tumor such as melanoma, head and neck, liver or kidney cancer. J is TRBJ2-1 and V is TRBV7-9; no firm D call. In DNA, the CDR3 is TGTGCCAGCAGCTTAGTTGGGTTGTCCTACAATGAGCAGTTCTTC. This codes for CASSLVGLSYNEQFF.